What follows are 15 T cell receptor beta chains derived from one specimen sequenced in a study of T-cell memory formation after mild COVID-19. TCRdb independently ran MiXCR on the 5' RACE reads; one entry per CDR3 protein. The sample lists under 300,000 distinct CDR3 sequences; roughly 8% were seen once. The sample comprised PBMCs or a T cell subset sorted from them (not recorded which). The source is a man aged 18 to 35 who had mild COVID-19 (a few samples of this study predate the infection). Cell type and time point are not known.

The chain carries TRBV7-2 and TRBJ2-5, with no clear D. V gave up 4 bases and J gave up 5 bases, with 17 bases separating them. In germline, CDR1 is SGHTA, CDR2 FQGNSA. The CDR3 length is 15 residues. The CDR3 spells CASSYGRGGHETQYF. The CDR3 nucleotides are TGTGCCAGCAGCTACGGCCGCGGTGGCCACGAGACCCAGTACTTC.

This clonotype occurred a few times. The CDR3 reads CASSLRILAGSNEQFF. DNA of the CDR3: TGTGCCAGCAGCTTACGGATCCTAGCGGGGAGCAATGAGCAGTTCTTC. The V gene is TRBV7-2, the J gene TRBJ2-1; 9 bases align to TRBD2. Germline trimming cut 2 bases from V and 6 bases from J; bases unmatched to any gene: 8. The CDR3 covers 16 residues. The germline gives CDR1 SGHTA, CDR2 FQGNSA.

This clonotype was seen a handful of times. This chain connects TRBV7-2 to TRBJ2-7; TRBD1 might be the D (6 bases). Trimming stripped 0 bases from V and 3 bases from J, with 12 bases between. Germline assignment: CDR1 SGHTA and CDR2 FQGNSA. The CDR3 has 15 residues. The CDR3 loop reads CASSLALDSIYEQYF. The CDR3 DNA reads as TGTGCCAGCAGCTTAGCGCTGGACAGTATCTACGAGCAGTACTTC.

This clonotype appeared a few times. V gene TRBV20-1 combines with J gene TRBJ2-5; maybe TRBD2 (5 bases). The V gene's germline CDR1 is DFQATT and CDR2 SNEGSKA (reference sequence). The CDR3 is 14 residues long. Trimming removed 6 bases at V and 3 bases at J, with 17 bases between. The CDR3 DNA is TGCAGTGCCCCGAACCGAGAGGGCAAAGAGACCCAGTACTTC. Translated, it gives CSAPNREGKETQYF.

The chain links TRBV10-3 to TRBJ1-3; a possible D gene is TRBD1 (6 bases). V was pared by 4 bases and J by 1 base, with 14 bases between. The germline CDR1 and CDR2 sequences are ENHRY and SYGVKD. This CDR3 is 16 amino acids long. The CDR3 coding sequence is TGTGCCATCAGTGCGACAGGACCTGGATCTGGAAACACCATATATTTT. It codes for CAISATGPGSGNTIYF.

This clonotype was counted only a few times. The rearrangement links TRBV7-8 to TRBJ2-3; 10 bases match TRBD1. Germline trimming cut 4 bases from V and 4 bases from J; bases unmatched to any gene: 8. CDR3 length: 16 residues. Germline values: CDR1 SGHVS, CDR2 FQNEAQ. CDR3: CASSSSGTGVADTQYF. The CDR3 region has the DNA TGTGCCAGCAGCTCGTCCGGGACAGGGGTGGCAGATACGCAGTATTTT.

There are a few counts of this clonotype. The chain uses TRBV4-1 and TRBJ2-7; a weak D match, TRBD2 (5 bases). The CDR3 contains 15 residues. The V gene's germline CDR1 is MGHRA and CDR2 YSYEKL. Trimming removed 1 base from V and 3 bases from J, with 13 bases in between. CDR3 coding DNA: TGCGCCAGCAGCCAAGTAGGTCGTCGGGACTACGAGCAGTACGTC. As protein: CASSQVGRRDYEQYV.

The CDR3 nucleotides read TGTGCCAGCAGTTTGGCAGTGGCGGGGGGGCGCAACATTCAGTACTTC. It is translated as CASSLAVAGGRNIQYF. The chain uses TRBV6-5 and TRBJ2-4; 9 bases match TRBD2. After removal of 4 bases from V and 7 bases from J, the junction contained 11 bases not matched to a gene. The germline CDR1 and CDR2 sequences are MNHEY and SVGAGI. This CDR3 is 16 amino acids long.

This clonotype has a count of ten or more. This chain links TRBV12-3 or TRBV12-4 with TRBJ2-4; D is unresolved. V was cut by 3 bases and J by 0 bases, with 9 bases left in between. The length of the CDR3 is 15 residues. In nucleotides, the CDR3 is TGTGCCAGCAGTTTTGATAGGGCAGCCAAAAACATTCAGTACTTC. This sequence encodes CASSFDRAAKNIQYF.

The rearrangement links TRBV7-2 to TRBJ2-5; perhaps TRBD1 as D (6 bases). Trimming stripped 2 bases from V and 3 bases from J, with 10 bases between. The germline V gene has CDR1 SGHTA and CDR2 FQGNSA. The CDR3 covers 14 residues. CDR3 coding DNA: TGTGCCAGCAGCTTATACAGGGCTGAAGAGACCCAGTACTTC. Translating gives CASSLYRAEETQYF.

This clonotype has a handful of counts. This chain joins TRBV4-2 and TRBJ2-6; the D is unclear. V was pared by 0 bases and J by 2 bases, with 5 bases between. The CDR3 length is 15 residues. Looked up from germline, CDR1 is LGHNA and CDR2 is YNFKEQ. The CDR3 reads CASSQDQAGANVLTF. CDR3 DNA: TGTGCCAGCAGCCAAGACCAGGCTGGGGCCAACGTCCTGACTTTC.

This chain connects TRBV14 to TRBJ2-5, with D uncertain. V was cut by 2 bases and J by 4 bases, with 8 bases left in between. CDR3 length: 13 residues. Germline V lookup: CDR1 SGHDN, CDR2 FVKESK. The CDR3 protein is CASSQRLGETQYF. The CDR3 DNA reads TGTGCCAGCAGCCAACGGTTAGGAGAGACCCAGTACTTC.

This clonotype was counted at least ten times. V is TRBV28 and J is TRBJ1-1; 7 bases fit TRBD1. This CDR3 has 13 residues. The trim removed 6 bases at V and 9 bases at J, leaving 10 bases unmatched. From germline, CDR1 is MDHEN and CDR2 SYDVKM. CDR3 protein: CASSQNQQGKAFF. The DNA for the CDR3 is TGTGCCAGCAGCCAAAACCAACAGGGGAAAGCTTTCTTT.

This sequence joins TRBV18 and TRBJ1-4, with D possibly TRBD1 on 5 matching bases. Between the trimmed V and J ends, which lost 3 bases and 0 bases, there was a span of 11 bases. The CDR3 totals 16 residues. CDR1 is KGHSH, CDR2 LQKENI, per germline. CDR3 region: CASSPATRATNEKLFF. The CDR3 DNA is TGTGCCAGCTCACCCGCCACCAGGGCAACTAATGAAAAACTGTTTTTT.

At least ten counts were recorded for this clonotype. The chain uses TRBV20-1 and TRBJ1-4; D unclear. The V end was cut by 8 bases, the J end by 5 bases, with 18 bases between. In germline, CDR1 is DFQATT, CDR2 SNEGSKA (reference sequence). The CDR3 contains 14 residues. CDR3 bases: TGCAGTACGTCCCCGGGAGCTCTAAATGAAAAACTGTTTTTT. Amino acid sequence: CSTSPGALNEKLFF.